The 21 T cell receptor beta chains listed next were all sequenced from one sample in a study of blood T cell repertoires in COVID-19. Sequencing was performed with immunoSEQ multiplex PCR; in TCRdb, only in-frame clones are kept and a portion is missing. Of approximately 70,000 clones in the sample, roughly 80% are singletons; the top ten hold roughly 0.83%. Source material: peripheral blood. The receptors shown here come from a woman between 70 and 85 years old with acute or convalescent COVID-19.

The sample holds many counts of this clone. The chain couples TRBV24-1 to TRBJ2-1, with TRBD2 matching over 13 bases. V gave up 4 bases and J gave up 2 bases; unmatched junction bases: 4. The germline V gene has CDR1 KGHDR and CDR2 SFDVKD. The CDR3 loop spans 17 amino acids. The CDR3 DNA reads as TGTGCCACCAGTGACCACGGGACTAGCGGGACCTACAATGAGCAGTTCTTC. Amino acid sequence: CATSDHGTSGTYNEQFF.

V usage is TRBV11-2 and J usage is TRBJ2-1, with 11 bases that match TRBD2. The CDR3 is 19 residues long. V dropped 1 base and J dropped 7; count of bases not matched to a gene: 15. Germline assignment: CDR1 SGHAT and CDR2 FQNNGV. The CDR3 sequence is CASSLADRPAGLAVNEQFF. CDR3 nucleotides: TGTGCCAGCAGCTTAGCGGACCGGCCGGCGGGACTAGCGGTGAATGAGCAGTTCTTC.

The CDR3 here is CASSGTNLGYYTF. CDR3 sequence (DNA): TGTGCCAGCAGTGGGACTAACCTGGGGTACTACACCTTC. The chain joins TRBV2 to TRBJ1-2, with D unclear. V was pared by 4 bases and J by 10 bases, with 16 bases between. The CDR3 is 13 amino acids. Germline assignment: CDR1 SNHLY and CDR2 FYNNEI.

In its sample, this clone was seen a few times. Here the CDR3 DNA reads TGCGCCAGCAGTGAGTCGACGTCTAGAAATATGGATGAGCAGTTCTTC. This sequence encodes CASSESTSRNMDEQFF. The chain couples TRBV10-1 to TRBJ2-1; D is ambiguous. V was pared by 0 bases and J by 8 bases, with 17 bases between. The CDR3 has 16 residues. Looked up from germline, CDR1 is WNHNN and CDR2 is SYGVQD (reference sequence).

This clone was observed a few times. The rearrangement links TRBV11-2 to TRBJ1-5, with unresolved D. This CDR3 contains 13 residues. V lost 5 bases and J lost 4, with 9 bases in between. CDR1 is SGHAT and CDR2 is FQNNGV in the germline V gene. CDR3 amino acids: CASSPNLNQPQHF. The CDR3 nucleotides are TGTGCCAGCAGCCCGAACTTAAATCAGCCCCAGCATTTT.

This chain links TRBV7-6 with TRBJ2-3; 9 bases align to TRBD2. The trim removed 4 bases at V and 3 bases at J, leaving 8 bases unmatched. Germline V gene lookup returns CDR1 SGHVS and CDR2 FNYEAQ. This CDR3 region has 16 residues. The CDR3 nucleotides read TGTGCCAGCAGCTCCTTAGCGGGGGTCCCGACAGATACGCAGTATTTT. Translation: CASSSLAGVPTDTQYF. Based on the CDR3 plus reference TRBV7-6 and TRBJ2-3, the full variable domain is GAGVSQSPRYKVTKRGQDVALRCDPISGHVSLYWYRQALGQGPEFLTYFNYEAQQDKSGLPNDRFSAERPEGSISTLTIQRTEQRDSAMYRCASSSLAGVPTDTQYFGPGTRLTVL.

The chain couples TRBV5-1 to TRBJ2-1, with TRBD2 as a possible D gene (5 bases). V lost 2 bases, J lost 5 bases, and 11 bases lay in between. Per the germline V gene, CDR1 is SGHRS and CDR2 is YFSETQ. The CDR3 totals 14 residues. This chain's CDR3 is CASSLGAANNEQFF. The CDR3 coding sequence is TGCGCCAGCAGCTTAGGAGCGGCTAACAATGAGCAGTTCTTC.

V is TRBV7-9 and J is TRBJ1-2; TRBD1 matches 7 bases. CDR1 is SEHNR, CDR2 FQNEAQ, per germline (reference sequence). CDR3 length: 13 residues. Losses at the gene ends were 3 bases for V and 6 bases for J; bases not matched to a gene: 4. DNA for the CDR3: TGTGCCAGCAGCTTCGGACAGGACCATGGCTACACCTTC. Translated, it gives CASSFGQDHGYTF.

The chain combines TRBV7-2 with TRBJ1-2; D is ambiguous. The V end was cut by 1 base, the J end by 8 bases, with 14 bases between. Germline V gene lookup returns CDR1 SGHTA and CDR2 FQGNSA. This CDR3 is built from 14 residues. In DNA, the CDR3 is TGTGCCAGCAGCTTAGTGGTGAACGGAGAGGGCTACACCTTC. It encodes CASSLVVNGEGYTF.

This chain connects TRBV4-1 to TRBJ2-3; 7 nucleotides match TRBD1. The V and J ends lost 2 bases and 4 bases, in that order; junction bases with no gene match: 9. Germline V lookup: CDR1 MGHRA, CDR2 YSYEKL. The CDR3 covers 16 residues. Written as DNA, the CDR3 is TGCGCCAGCAGCCAACAGACAGGGTTTGGTGCAGATACGCAGTATTTT. Translated: CASSQQTGFGADTQYF.

This chain's CDR3 is CASSTPDRVRFF. The CDR3 nucleotides read TGTGCCAGCAGTACACCGGACAGGGTTCGGTTCTTC. The gene calls are TRBV25-1 and TRBJ2-1; 8 nucleotides agree with TRBD1. Trimming cost V 5 bases and J 15 bases; bases outside gene matches: 9. Per the germline V gene, CDR1 is MGHDK and CDR2 is SYGVNS. The CDR3 contains 12 residues.

V usage is TRBV7-2 and J usage is TRBJ2-1; the match to TRBD2 covers 12 bases. The CDR3 contains 18 residues. V lost 2 bases and J lost 7; bases outside the gene matches: 12. Germline CDR1 and CDR2: SGHTA and FQGNSA. The CDR3 spells CASSLRTSGRPGLNEQFF. CDR3 nucleotides: TGTGCCAGCAGCTTAAGAACTAGCGGGAGGCCGGGGTTGAATGAGCAGTTCTTC.

This chain connects TRBV6-2 or TRBV6-3 to TRBJ2-7, with 12 bases matching TRBD1. Trimming took 4 bases from V and 3 from J; bases not matched to a gene: 4. CDR1 is MNHEY, CDR2 SVGEGT, per germline. This CDR3 spans 15 amino acids. CDR3 region: CASSFRDRGLYEQYF. CDR3 bases: TGTGCCAGCAGTTTCCGGGACAGGGGGCTCTACGAGCAGTACTTC.

V gene TRBV6-2 or TRBV6-3 combines with J gene TRBJ2-3, with a possible D match to TRBD2 (5 bases). The CDR3 is 16 amino acids. Trimming pared 6 bases from V and 4 bases from J, leaving 20 bases between. Per germline, CDR1 MNHEY and CDR2 SVGEGT. The CDR3 protein is CASSPPGIFRADTQYF. DNA for the CDR3: TGTGCCAGCAGCCCCCCGGGGATTTTTCGGGCAGATACGCAGTATTTT.

V usage is TRBV6-4 and J usage is TRBJ2-6, with unresolved D. Per the germline V gene, CDR1 is MRHNA and CDR2 is SNTAGT. The V end lost 6 bases, the J end lost 10 bases, and 13 bases lay between the germline ends. The CDR3 consists of 13 residues. CDR3 DNA: TGTGCCAGCAGCGCAGAATCCCAAAACGTCCTGACTTTC. This translates into CASSAESQNVLTF.

CDR3 loop: CASSYAQAEQYF. The CDR3 DNA follows: TGTGCCAGCAGTTACGCTCAGGCCGAGCAGTACTTC. This chain links TRBV6-6 with TRBJ2-7; D unclear. Trimming stripped 2 bases from V and 6 bases from J, with 8 bases between. Germline V gene sequence: CDR1 MNHNY, CDR2 SVGAGI (reference sequence). The CDR3 totals 12 residues.

V gene TRBV2 combines with J gene TRBJ1-3, with a weak D call TRBD1 (5 bases). Germline CDR1 SNHLY, CDR2 FYNNEI. V was shortened by 11 bases and J by 3 bases, with 11 bases between the two germline ends. The length of the CDR3 is 12 residues. Written as DNA, the CDR3 is TGTGCCGCCGGGGGGGGTGGAAACACCATATATTTT. Its translation: CAAGGGGNTIYF.

The V call is TRBV30, the J call TRBJ2-1, with D perhaps TRBD2 (6 bases). V was clipped by 3 bases and J by 6 bases, with 12 bases between them. CDR1 GTSNPN and CDR2 SVGIG come from the germline V gene (reference sequence). CDR3 length equals 13 residues. The DNA for the CDR3 is TGTGCCTGGAGGGCTAGCGCAAGCAATGAGCAGTTCTTC. Translated: CAWRASASNEQFF.

This rearrangement joins TRBV10-3 to TRBJ1-1; D is ambiguous. Germline V CDR1 and CDR2: ENHRY, SYGVKD. CDR3 length: 14 amino acids. The germline V and J ends were trimmed by 6 bases and 1 base, with 12 bases remaining between them. In DNA, the CDR3 is TGTGCCATCAGCCCTATAGGAGGGAACACTGAAGCTTTCTTT. Its protein product is CAISPIGGNTEAFF.

V and J are TRBV9 and TRBJ2-5; D possibly corresponds to TRBD2 (5 bases). Germline V gene sequence: CDR1 SGDLS, CDR2 YYNGEE. Trimming removed 0 bases from V and 3 bases from J, with 9 bases in between. This CDR3 has 14 residues. The DNA for the CDR3 is TGTGCCAGCAGCGTAGGTGACGGGGAAGAGACCCAGTACTTC. It codes for CASSVGDGEETQYF.

The rearrangement links TRBV3-1 (or the pseudogene TRBV3-2) to TRBJ1-1; D may be TRBD1 (6 bases). Germline assignment: CDR1 LGHDT and CDR2 YNNKEL (reference sequence). The CDR3 totals 14 residues. Trimming left V 3 bases short and J 1 base short, with 9 bases between. CDR3 DNA: TGTGCCAGCAGCCACACGGACAGGAACACTGAAGCTTTCTTT. Translation gives CASSHTDRNTEAFF.